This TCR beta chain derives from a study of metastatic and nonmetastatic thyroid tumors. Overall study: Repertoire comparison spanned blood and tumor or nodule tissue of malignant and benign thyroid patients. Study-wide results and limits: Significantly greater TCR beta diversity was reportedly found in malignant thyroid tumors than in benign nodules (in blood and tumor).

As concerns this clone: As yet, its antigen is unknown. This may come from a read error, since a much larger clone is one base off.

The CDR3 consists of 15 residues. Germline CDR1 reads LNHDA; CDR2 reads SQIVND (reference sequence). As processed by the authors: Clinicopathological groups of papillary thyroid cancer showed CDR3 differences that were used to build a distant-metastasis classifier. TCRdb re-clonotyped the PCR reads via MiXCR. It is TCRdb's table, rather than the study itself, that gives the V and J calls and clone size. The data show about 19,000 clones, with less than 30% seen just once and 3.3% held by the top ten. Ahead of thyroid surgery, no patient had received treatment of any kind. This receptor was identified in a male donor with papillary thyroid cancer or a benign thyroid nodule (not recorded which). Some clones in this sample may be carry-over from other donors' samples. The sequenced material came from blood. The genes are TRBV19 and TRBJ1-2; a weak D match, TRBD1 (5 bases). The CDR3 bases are TGTGCCAGCAAGGGGCTGGACGGGACGGGCTATTGCTACACCTTC. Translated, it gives CASKGLDGTGYCYTF.